Below, 32 T cell receptor beta chains from the same sample are listed, as sequenced in a study of response to subunit inactivated influenza vaccine. MiXCR, applied by TCRdb to the RT-PCR reads, yields one record per CDR3 protein. The table includes about 160,000 distinct CDR3 sequences, 11% detected once. The sample was non-naive T cells sorted from PBMCs, taken about 6 weeks after vaccination. Every receptor here comes from a man between 50 and 59 years old who received an inactivated influenza vaccine.

The table lists this clonotype with many counts. The rearrangement links TRBV5-6 to TRBJ2-7; no reliable D call. The length of the CDR3 is 16 residues. V lost 1 base to trimming and J lost 0 bases, with 14 bases between them. Per germline, CDR1 SGHDT and CDR2 YYEEEE. The CDR3 DNA sequence: TGTGCCAGCAGCTTGACACCGACATTTGGCTCCTACGAGCAGTACTTC. Its translation: CASSLTPTFGSYEQYF.

V usage is TRBV4-1 and J usage is TRBJ2-1, with 12 nucleotides matching TRBD2. CDR3 length equals 16 residues. Germline V CDR1 and CDR2: MGHRA, YSYEKL. The V and J ends lost 0 bases and 9 bases, in that order; junction bases with no gene match: 6. CDR3 sequence reads: CASSQDLASGRVEQFF. The CDR3 DNA reads as TGCGCCAGCAGCCAAGATCTAGCTAGCGGGAGGGTTGAGCAGTTCTTC.

There are a few counts of this clonotype. The CDR3 region has the DNA TGTGCCAGCAGCCAGCTAACTAGCGGACCGTACCAAGAGACCCAGTACTTC. Translation gives CASSQLTSGPYQETQYF. The genes are TRBV3-1 and TRBJ2-5, with 8 bases fitting TRBD2. Trimming removed 3 bases from V and 0 bases from J; junction bases left unmatched: 9. The CDR3 has 17 amino acids. CDR1 LGHDT and CDR2 YNNKEL come from the germline V gene (reference sequence).

The CDR3 protein is CASRPGALAGAADTQYF. DNA for the CDR3: TGCGCCAGCAGACCTGGGGCACTAGCGGGGGCCGCAGATACGCAGTATTTT. The rearrangement joins TRBV4-3 to TRBJ2-3; 11 nucleotides agree with TRBD2. Germline V gives CDR1 LGHNA, CDR2 YSLEER. V was clipped by 6 bases and J by 4 bases; unmatched bases: 12. The CDR3 runs 17 residues.

This clonotype was picked up many times. The chain links TRBV4-2 to TRBJ2-2, with a possible D match to TRBD2 (5 bases). Germline V gene data show CDR1 as LGHNA and CDR2 as YNFKEQ. With 0 bases removed from V and 4 bases from J, the gap between germline ends came to 15 bases. There are 17 residues in the CDR3. CDR3 DNA sequence: TGTGCCAGCAGCCAAGATCTGCCCCAGGCGGGCACCGGGGAGCTGTTTTTT. Residues: CASSQDLPQAGTGELFF.

Of note for this clonotype: One end of the junction is discordant with germline, which a read error may explain. The V and J genes are TRBV4-1 and TRBJ2-1; D perhaps matches TRBD2 (5 bases). The CDR3 runs to 18 residues. Per germline, CDR1 MGHRA and CDR2 YSYEKL. CDR3 amino acids: CASSQDRERGPYYNEQFF. The CDR3 DNA reads as TGCGCCAGTAGCCAAGATCGTGAACGCGGGCCCTATTACAATGAGCAGTTCTTC.

This clonotype was detected many times. The gene calls are TRBV20-1 and TRBJ2-7; tentative D call: TRBD2 (6 bases). The CDR3 is 13 amino acids. Deletions cut 5 bases from V and 6 bases from J, with 17 bases between. In germline, CDR1 is DFQATT, CDR2 SNEGSKA (reference sequence). CDR3 loop: CSASSGTGGEQYF. CDR3 coding DNA: TGCAGTGCTTCATCAGGGACCGGGGGCGAGCAGTACTTC.

This clonotype was observed a few times. V usage is TRBV20-1 and J usage is TRBJ2-1; 9 bases fit TRBD2. Trimming removed 3 bases from V and 3 bases from J; junction bases left unmatched: 12. Per germline, CDR1 DFQATT and CDR2 SNEGSKA (reference sequence). The CDR3 totals 17 residues. CDR3 in amino acids: CSARPSGGPGLYNEQFF. In nucleotides, the CDR3 is TGCAGTGCTAGGCCCAGCGGGGGGCCTGGACTCTACAATGAGCAGTTCTTC.

This clonotype showed up many times. The chain joins TRBV27 to TRBJ1-2; D gene ambiguous. The CDR3 consists of 13 residues. Between the trimmed V and J ends, which lost 5 bases and 7 bases, there was a span of 14 bases. Per germline, CDR1 MNHEY and CDR2 SMNVEV (reference sequence). CDR3 sequence: CASSPVGAGGYTF. The CDR3 DNA follows: TGTGCCAGCAGTCCAGTCGGAGCGGGTGGCTACACCTTC.

In its sample, this clonotype was seen a few times. The chain combines TRBV28 with TRBJ1-2; D perhaps matches TRBD1 (5 bases). CDR3 length: 13 amino acids. Germline V gene data show CDR1 as MDHEN and CDR2 as SYDVKM. V was clipped by 8 bases and J by 1 base, with 11 bases between them. The CDR3 DNA reads TGTGCCAGCCAAATAGACAGTAACTATGGCTACACCTTC. Translated, it gives CASQIDSNYGYTF.

This clonotype was seen a few times. V gene TRBV12-3 or TRBV12-4 combines with J gene TRBJ1-4, with a possible D match to TRBD1 (5 bases). The CDR3 loop spans 17 amino acids. Trimming took off 4 bases at V and 8 bases at J, with 23 bases between the two ends. CDR3 sequence: CASSWGATARGSEKLFF. CDR3 in DNA: TGTGCCAGCAGTTGGGGCGCCACAGCAAGGGGCTCGGAAAAACTGTTTTTT.

CDR3 loop: CASSRKSPNTEAFF. CDR3 in DNA: TGTGCCAGCAGCAGGAAAAGCCCAAACACTGAAGCTTTCTTT. The chain links TRBV5-6 to TRBJ1-1, with no clear D. Trimming removed 4 bases at V and 2 bases at J, with 12 bases between. Germline CDR1 SGHDT, CDR2 YYEEEE. This CDR3 has 14 amino acids.

This clonotype was counted ten times or more. This chain joins TRBV7-2 and TRBJ2-5, with D hard to call. The CDR3 has 14 residues. Between the trimmed V and J ends, which lost 1 base and 5 bases, there was a span of 11 bases. Germline V gene sequence: CDR1 SGHTA, CDR2 FQGNSA. CDR3 sequence (DNA): TGTGCCAGCAGCTTAGATAGGCGGTCCGAGACCCAGTACTTC. Protein: CASSLDRRSETQYF.

This clonotype was found a few times. The rearrangement uses TRBV3-1 and TRBJ2-1, with D perhaps given as TRBD1 or TRBD2 (7 bases each). CDR3 length: 14 residues. Germline loops: CDR1 LGHDT, CDR2 YNNKEL (reference sequence). The ends were cut back, 2 bases at V and 11 bases at J, with 16 bases in the middle. CDR3 loop: CASSQSGGAGKQFF. The DNA of the CDR3 is TGTGCCAGCAGCCAATCAGGGGGGGCAGGGAAGCAGTTCTTC.

This clonotype occurred many times. This sequence joins TRBV12-3 or TRBV12-4 and TRBJ1-6, with 8 bases matching TRBD1. The V segment lost 5 bases and the J segment 8 bases; nucleotides outside the gene matches: 5. The CDR3 loop spans 14 amino acids. CDR3 sequence (DNA): TGTGCCAGCAGTCCCGGACAGGGTTATTCACCCCTCCACTTT. This gives the protein CASSPGQGYSPLHF.

This clonotype turned up a few times. The chain employs TRBV4-2 and TRBJ2-4, with 8 bases fitting TRBD2. The CDR3 contains 17 residues. CDR1 is LGHNA and CDR2 is YNFKEQ in the germline V gene. The V and J ends lost 4 bases and 4 bases, in that order; junction bases with no gene match: 12. The CDR3 DNA sequence: TGTGCCAGCAGCCGCGGTGGAGCGGGAGTCGGTAAAAACATTCAGTACTTC. It specifies CASSRGGAGVGKNIQYF.

Ten or more counts support this clonotype. V usage is TRBV5-1 and J usage is TRBJ1-2; maybe TRBD1 (6 bases). Germline values: CDR1 SGHRS, CDR2 YFSETQ. The germline V and J ends were trimmed by 7 bases and 4 bases, with 20 bases remaining between them. The CDR3 extends over 15 amino acids. DNA for the CDR3: TGCGCCAGCCAAACCGACCCGGGGGCTTTCTATGGCTACACCTTC. Amino acids: CASQTDPGAFYGYTF.

In DNA, the CDR3 is TGTGCCAGCAGCCGCGAGGGAGGACGGATAGGTGGAAACACCATATATTTT. It is translated as CASSREGGRIGGNTIYF. The chain links TRBV12-3 or TRBV12-4 to TRBJ1-3; D remains unclear. The ends were cut back, 6 bases at V and 3 bases at J, with 21 bases in the middle. This CDR3 has 17 amino acids.

This clonotype was detected only a few times. The rearrangement uses TRBV20-1 and TRBJ2-5; 12 bases align to TRBD2. V trimming: 3 bases; J trimming: 3 bases; junction bases outside the gene matches: 11. The CDR3 sequence is 17 residues long. Germline V gene data show CDR1 as DFQATT and CDR2 as SNEGSKA (reference sequence). The CDR3 nucleotides are TGCAGTGCTAGGGGGGGGCTAGCGGGAGGGCCTGAAGAGACCCAGTACTTC. Its translation is CSARGGLAGGPEETQYF.

CDR3 in amino acids: CASSGEVGNTEAFF. Written as DNA, the CDR3 is TGTGCCAGCAGTGGTGAAGTGGGGAACACTGAAGCTTTCTTT. J is TRBJ1-1 and V is TRBV6-4, with D hard to call. Looked up from germline, CDR1 is MRHNA and CDR2 is SNTAGT. V shed 4 bases and J shed 1 base, with 10 bases lying between them. This CDR3 has 14 amino acids.

This clonotype turned up a few times. This chain connects TRBV7-9 to TRBJ2-1; 7 bases are a match to TRBD2. J gave up 9 bases and V 5 bases, and 4 bases lay outside the gene matches. Germline assignment: CDR1 SEHNR and CDR2 FQNEAQ (reference sequence). The length of the CDR3 is 12 residues. DNA for the CDR3: TGTGCCAGCAGCCGGGACTACCGTGAGCAGTTCTTC. Translation: CASSRDYREQFF.

This clonotype has at least ten counts. The chain has TRBV4-3 and TRBJ2-6; D is possibly TRBD1 (5 bases). Trimming pared 0 bases from V and 0 bases from J, leaving 9 bases between. CDR3 length equals 17 residues. Germline V gene lookup returns CDR1 LGHNA and CDR2 YSLEER. The chain's CDR3 is CASSQEGHTSGANVLTF. CDR3 bases: TGCGCCAGCAGCCAAGAAGGACACACCTCTGGGGCCAACGTCCTGACTTTC.

The rearrangement joins TRBV21-1 to TRBJ2-2; TRBD1, the D gene given by the table, was not confirmed from the DNA. TRBV21-1 is annotated as a pseudogene. The length of the CDR3 is 19 residues. CDR3 protein: CASSKEEQGGVLRTGELFF. The DNA of the CDR3 is TGTGCCAGCAGCAAAGAGGAACAGGGGGGGGTCTTAAGGACCGGGGAGCTGTTTTTT.

This chain joins TRBV7-2 and TRBJ1-5; D may be TRBD1 (5 bases). Germline V lookup: CDR1 SGHTA, CDR2 FQGNSA. The ends were cut back, 3 bases at V and 0 bases at J, with 15 bases in the middle. The CDR3 sequence is 17 residues long. CDR3 in amino acids: CASSLDTRSYSNQPQHF. CDR3 in DNA: TGTGCCAGCAGCTTGGACACGAGATCCTATAGCAATCAGCCCCAGCATTTT.

This clonotype was seen a few times. J is TRBJ2-1 and V is TRBV5-4; 10 bases are shared with TRBD2. Germline V gene lookup returns CDR1 SGHNT and CDR2 YYREEE (reference sequence). The CDR3 runs to 14 residues. V gave up 4 bases and J gave up 9 bases; unmatched junction bases: 7. The CDR3 reads CASSQSGRAFEQFF. CDR3 bases: TGTGCCAGCAGCCAGAGCGGGAGGGCCTTTGAGCAGTTCTTC.

This clonotype was found a few times. The rearrangement uses TRBV7-9 and TRBJ1-2; D is possibly TRBD1 (6 bases). The V gene lost 5 bases and the J gene lost 0 bases, with 16 bases spanning the gap. CDR3 length: 16 residues. The germline V gene encodes CDR1 SEHNR and CDR2 FQNEAQ (reference sequence). CDR3 sequence: CASSKTSGAANYGYTF. The CDR3 DNA reads as TGTGCCAGCAGCAAAACCTCAGGGGCCGCTAACTATGGCTACACCTTC.

This clonotype was seen a handful of times. This rearrangement joins TRBV15 to TRBJ2-7; perhaps TRBD1 as D (5 bases). The germline V gene encodes CDR1 LNHNV and CDR2 YYDKDF (reference sequence). CDR3 length equals 15 residues. V was shortened by 0 bases and J by 1 base, with 10 bases between the two germline ends. Here the CDR3 reads CATSRDIQASYEQYF. The CDR3 nucleotides read TGTGCCACCAGCAGAGATATACAGGCGTCCTACGAGCAGTACTTC.

In this sample, this clonotype turned up a few times. The chain links TRBV4-2 to TRBJ2-7; D possibly corresponds to TRBD1 (6 bases). CDR3 size: 13 residues. Looked up from germline, CDR1 is LGHNA and CDR2 is YNFKEQ. V lost 2 bases and J lost 1, with 6 bases in between. The CDR3 nucleotides read TGTGCCAGCAGCCAACAGGGGTCCTACGAGCAGTACTTC. Amino acids: CASSQQGSYEQYF.

The chain employs TRBV11-3 and TRBJ2-5, with D possibly being TRBD1 (5 bases). V was cut by 2 bases and J by 7 bases, with 11 bases left in between. Germline assignment: CDR1 SGHNT and CDR2 YENEEA. The CDR3 consists of 13 residues. The CDR3 loop is CASSLSVRGTQYF. The DNA of the CDR3 is TGTGCCAGCAGCTTATCCGTAAGGGGGACCCAGTACTTC.

This clonotype was recorded many times. The chain employs TRBV3-1 and TRBJ1-4; D possibly corresponds to TRBD1 (5 bases). Germline assignment: CDR1 LGHDT and CDR2 YNNKEL (reference sequence). The CDR3 runs to 12 residues. The V and J ends lost 8 bases and 13 bases respectively, with 17 bases between them. The CDR3 coding sequence is TGTGCCAGCGGCGGGGGTCGTGGGACACTGTTTTTT. Translating gives CASGGGRGTLFF. The complete variable domain, with remaining parts taken from reference TRBV3-1 and TRBJ1-4, reads DTAVSQTPKYLVTQMGNDKSIKCEQNLGHDTMYWYKQDSKKFLKIMFSYNNKELIINETVPNRFSPKSPDKAHLNLHINSLELGDSAVYFCASGGGRGTLFFGSGTQLSVL.

The rearrangement joins TRBV6-2 or TRBV6-3 to TRBJ1-5, with D possibly matching TRBD1 (6 bases). The CDR3 loop spans 15 amino acids. Germline CDR1 is MNHEY and CDR2 is SVGEGT. The V end lost 0 bases, the J end lost 0 bases, and 6 bases lay between the germline ends. CDR3 loop: CASSYSGGSNQPQHF. The CDR3 DNA is TGTGCCAGCAGTTACTCAGGGGGTAGCAATCAGCCCCAGCATTTT.

In regard to this clonotype: A read error may explain this, as a much larger clone is one base away. V usage is TRBV7-2 and J usage is TRBJ2-1; no reliable D call. The CDR3 sequence is 12 residues long. Germline V lookup: CDR1 SGHTA, CDR2 FQGNSA. The germline V and J ends were trimmed by 6 bases and 3 bases, with 6 bases remaining between them. CDR3 nucleotides: TGTGCCAGCAGTCCTGTCTACAATGAGCAGTTCTTC. Its translation: CASSPVYNEQFF. Combining the CDR3 with reference TRBV7-2 and TRBJ2-1 gives the whole variable domain GAGVSQSPSNKVTEKGKDVELRCDPISGHTALYWYRQSLGQGLEFLIYFQGNSAPDKSGLPSDRFSAERTGGSVSTLTIQRTQQEDSAVYLCASSPVYNEQFFGPGTRLTVL.